These T cell receptor beta chains were read from a single sample in a study of tumour-infiltrating T cells in Burkitt lymphoma. The data were produced by immunoSEQ multiplex PCR, yet TCRdb's version contains in-frame clones alone and is incomplete. Here the sample spans under 2,000 clones, 15% to 20% being singletons. The specimen was tumor tissue. Receptors originate from a human donor with Burkitt lymphoma. The CDR3 runs from the conserved cysteine through the conserved F or W. Fields, in order: V gene, D gene, clone size, J gene, CDR3 protein, CDR3 DNA. A D gene is named only where the DNA matches it firmly. A clone size is listed for some rows: how often the clone was seen (once, few, many), or a class if it is expanded.

TRBV6-6,TRBD1,few,TRBJ2-7,CASSFTGTGGYEQYF,TGTGCCAGCAGTTTCACCGGGACAGGGGGTTACGAGCAGTACTTC
TRBV29-1,.,few,TRBJ2-7,CSVGSTLDGYEQYF,TGCAGCGTTGGTTCGACTTTAGATGGCTACGAGCAGTACTTC
TRBV11-2,.,.,TRBJ2-1,CASSSPLQSSYNEQFF,TGTGCCAGCAGCTCCCCCCTCCAGAGCTCCTACAATGAGCAGTTCTTC
TRBV19,TRBD2,few,TRBJ2-5,CASSRRLAGESQYF,TGTGCCAGTAGTCGTAGGCTAGCGGGAGAATCCCAGTACTTC
TRBV15,TRBD2,.,TRBJ2-5,CATSRTSEQETQYF,TGTGCCACCAGCAGAACTAGCGAACAGGAGACCCAGTACTTC
TRBV4-1,.,few,TRBJ2-7,CASSQEIWGYEQYF,TGCGCCAGCAGCCAAGAGATCTGGGGCTACGAGCAGTACTTC
TRBV6-6,.,.,TRBJ2-1,CASRYRSYNEQFF,TGTGCCAGCCGATACCGCTCCTACAATGAGCAGTTCTTC
TRBV9,.,.,TRBJ2-1,CASSVESRVGEQFF,TGTGCCAGCAGCGTAGAATCAAGGGTGGGTGAGCAGTTCTTC
TRBV18,.,few,TRBJ2-7,CASSPRGDGAYEQYF,TGTGCCAGCTCACCGAGGGGGGACGGTGCCTACGAGCAGTACTTC
TRBV13,.,once,TRBJ2-3,CASEVWDTTDTQYF,TGTGCCAGTGAGGTGTGGGACACCACAGATACGCAGTATTTT
TRBV6-5,.,few,TRBJ1-4,CASAGINEKEVFF,TGTGCCAGCGCCGGGATCAATGAAAAAGAGGTGTTTTTT
TRBV21-1,.,.,TRBJ2-3,CASWAQGPLGDTQYF,TGTGCCAGCTGGGCACAGGGTCCCCTTGGAGATACGCAGTATTTT
TRBV9,.,.,TRBJ1-2,CASSVEGHLYGYIF,TGTGCCAGCAGCGTAGAAGGACACCTCTATGGCTACATCTTC
TRBV6-5,.,.,TRBJ2-7,CASSYTGAGEQYF,TGTGCCAGCAGTTACACGGGAGCAGGCGAGCAGTACTTC
TRBV7-9,TRBD2,.,TRBJ2-5,CASSRTSGMETQYF,TGTGCCAGCAGCCGGACTAGCGGGATGGAGACCCAGTACTTC